These T cell receptor beta chains were read from a single sample in a study of blood T cell repertoires in COVID-19. Method: immunoSEQ multiplex PCR; TCRdb's copy keeps in-frame clones and lacks some. In the table there are some 290,000 clones, 90% of which are singletons. Material for sequencing was peripheral blood. These receptors were taken from a woman aged 40 to 50 with COVID-19, enrolled during active disease. Both conserved end residues are part of each CDR3. A D gene is named only where the DNA matches it firmly. Clone size, where shown, is once, few, many, or a class for clones that have expanded.

D,V,size,J,DNA,CDR3
TRBD1,TRBV7-2,.,TRBJ1-3,TGTGCCAGCAGCTTAGGGACAGGGGGTGGAAACACCATATATTTT,CASSLGTGGGNTIYF
.,TRBV4-1,.,TRBJ1-3,TGCGCCAGCAGCCCCCAGGACTGGGTTGACACCATATATTTT,CASSPQDWVDTIYF
.,TRBV7-3,.,TRBJ1-6,TGTGCCAGCAGCTTACTTGAAAGCAATTCACCCCTCCACTTT,CASSLLESNSPLHF
.,TRBV12-3/TRBV12-4,.,TRBJ2-5,TGTGCCAGCAGTAGGACAGCCCAAGAGACCCAGTACTTC,CASSRTAQETQYF
.,TRBV9,.,TRBJ1-3,TGTGCCAGCAGCGTAGCTGGCGGAGTCTCTGGAAACACCATATATTTT,CASSVAGGVSGNTIYF
TRBD1,TRBV9,.,TRBJ1-1,TGTGCCAGCAGCGGGGACAGGGGGACGACGCGGGCCACTGAAGCTTTCTTT,CASSGDRGTTRATEAFF
.,TRBV3-1/TRBV3-2,.,TRBJ1-1,TGTGCCAGCAGCCCAGCCCAGGGATTTGCCACTGAAGCTTTCTTT,CASSPAQGFATEAFF
TRBD1,TRBV4-3,.,TRBJ2-5,TGCGCCAGCAGCCAAGAACGGACAGGCCTATGGGAGACCCAGTACTTC,CASSQERTGLWETQYF
.,TRBV15,few,TRBJ1-1,TGTGCCACCAGCAGAGATCAGGGAGGGTCTCAGGCTTTCTTT,CATSRDQGGSQAFF
TRBD1,TRBV18,.,TRBJ1-5,TGTGCCAGCTCACCACCGGGACAGGCGGATAGGCCCCAGCATTTT,CASSPPGQADRPQHF
TRBD1,TRBV19,.,TRBJ1-1,TGTGCCAGTAGTACCTCCCCCCGGGACAGGGCTGAAGCTTTCTTT,CASSTSPRDRAEAFF
TRBD1,TRBV5-6,.,TRBJ1-1,TGTGCCAGCAGTCCTTTTGGACAGGCGGGCCGCGGGACTGAAGCTTTCTTT,CASSPFGQAGRGTEAFF
.,TRBV5-1,.,TRBJ2-7,TGCGCCAGCAGCTTGGTTCCGACAGACCTGGGCTACGAGCAGTACTTC,CASSLVPTDLGYEQYF
TRBD1,TRBV15,.,TRBJ1-5,TGTGCCACCAGCAGAGATGGGACAGGGGGAACAATTCAGCCCCAGCATTTT,CATSRDGTGGTIQPQHF
.,TRBV7-9,once,TRBJ1-2,TGTGCCAGCAGCTTAGCGTTATCGGGACTGTCTAACTATGGCTACACCTTC,CASSLALSGLSNYGYTF
.,TRBV6-6,.,TRBJ1-1,TGTGCCAGCATCTTACCGGGACACCTGAACACTGAAGCTTTCTTT,CASILPGHLNTEAFF
TRBD2,TRBV27,.,TRBJ2-2,TGTGCCAGCAGTTTCTTTGGGGGGGCCGGGGAGCTGTTTTTT,CASSFFGGAGELFF
.,TRBV5-5,.,TRBJ1-1,TGTGCCAGCAGCCCGGGGGGTCGGGTAAGGGCTTTCTTT,CASSPGGRVRAFF
TRBD1,TRBV18,once,TRBJ1-1,TGTGCCAGCTCACCCGGGACAGGGGGCAAATCGACTGAAGCTTTCTTT,CASSPGTGGKSTEAFF